Following are 20 T cell receptor beta chains from one sample sequenced in a study of blood T cell repertoires in COVID-19. Method: immunoSEQ multiplex PCR; TCRdb's copy keeps in-frame clones and lacks some. The sample yields a few hundred thousand clones, around 82% seen once. Sequenced material: peripheral blood. The source of these receptors is a woman aged 55-69 years with acute or convalescent COVID-19.

This chain uses TRBV4-1 with TRBJ2-5; 12 positions match TRBD2. Germline values: CDR1 MGHRA, CDR2 YSYEKL. This CDR3 is built from 17 residues. The junction had 6 bases not matched to a gene; V was cut back by 1 base and J by 3 bases. DNA of the CDR3: TGCGCCAGCAGCCAAGGACTAGCGGGGGAGTTTGAAGAGACCCAGTACTTC. Its translation is CASSQGLAGEFEETQYF.

The count of this clone is one. This chain connects TRBV7-3 to TRBJ2-5, with TRBD2 as a possible D gene (5 bases). Trimming took off 1 base at V and 5 bases at J, with 8 bases between the two ends. Germline V gives CDR1 SGHTA, CDR2 FQGTGA. The CDR3 is made up of 13 amino acids. The CDR3 DNA sequence: TGTGCCAGCAGCTTAAGCGGGTTCGAGACCCAGTACTTC. Translated: CASSLSGFETQYF.

This sequence joins TRBV6-5 and TRBJ1-1; weak D call: TRBD1 (6 bases). The CDR3 is 13 amino acids. Germline V gene data show CDR1 as MNHEY and CDR2 as SVGAGI. The V end was cut by 6 bases, the J end by 7 bases, with 15 bases between. The CDR3 region has the DNA TGTGCCAGCAGCTTGGGGGCTGGGGTTGAAGCTTTCTTT. This gives the protein CASSLGAGVEAFF.

The V call is TRBV5-1, the J call TRBJ2-5; 7 bases are a match to TRBD1. The CDR3 consists of 14 residues. Germline CDR1 is SGHRS and CDR2 is YFSETQ. The ends lost 3 bases at V and 6 bases at J; junction bases unmatched: 8. This chain's CDR3 is CASSSDRAAKTQYF. In nucleotides, the CDR3 is TGCGCCAGCAGCTCCGACAGGGCGGCGAAGACCCAGTACTTC.

The genes are TRBV7-9 and TRBJ2-1; 8 bases agree with TRBD1. Germline V gene data show CDR1 as SEHNR and CDR2 as FQNEAQ (reference sequence). Unmatched junction bases numbered 11, after V lost 1 base and J lost 12 bases. CDR3 size: 15 residues. The CDR3: CASSLVNPQGVTQFF. In DNA form, the CDR3 reads TGTGCCAGCAGCTTAGTTAATCCACAGGGGGTGACGCAGTTCTTC.

The chain couples TRBV6-5 to TRBJ1-5; perhaps TRBD1 as D (6 bases). Germline-derived CDR1 and CDR2 are MNHEY and SVGAGI. Trimming removed 5 bases at V and 7 bases at J, with 18 bases between. The CDR3 runs 15 residues. CDR3 DNA: TGTGCCAGCAGTCGTGGGACATCCAGTGCCCAGCCCCAGCATTTT. It encodes CASSRGTSSAQPQHF.

V and J are TRBV7-2 and TRBJ2-1; 9 bases are a match to TRBD1. Unmatched junction bases numbered 7, after V lost 1 base and J lost 9 bases. The germline V gene has CDR1 SGHTA and CDR2 FQGNSA. The CDR3 totals 15 residues. DNA for the CDR3: TGTGCCAGCAGCTTAGTAGGGACAGGGCGGGGTGAGCAGTTCTTC. Residues: CASSLVGTGRGEQFF.

The chain links TRBV3-1 (or the pseudogene TRBV3-2) to TRBJ2-3; maybe TRBD1 (6 bases). The CDR3 has 15 amino acids. The V end was cut by 1 base, the J end by 8 bases, with 16 bases between. Germline V gene sequence: CDR1 LGHDT, CDR2 YNNKEL (reference sequence). CDR3 in amino acids: CASSQVLRDNVTQYF. The CDR3 DNA follows: TGTGCCAGCAGCCAAGTCCTCCGGGACAACGTTACGCAGTATTTT.

The gene calls are TRBV11-1 and TRBJ1-6, with a weak D call TRBD1 (6 bases). Deletions cut 5 bases from V and 12 bases from J, with 20 bases between. The germline V gene has CDR1 SGHAT and CDR2 FQDESV (reference sequence). The CDR3 spans 15 residues. In nucleotides, the CDR3 is TGTGCCAGCAGCAAAAGGGGGACACCGTCGGAACCCCTCCACTTT. Amino acid sequence: CASSKRGTPSEPLHF.

The rearrangement links TRBV30 to TRBJ2-7; D is perhaps TRBD1 (6 bases). The V end was cut by 4 bases, the J end by 0 bases, with 13 bases between. Germline V CDR1 and CDR2: GTSNPN, SVGIG (reference sequence). CDR3 size: 14 residues. The DNA of the CDR3 is TGTGCCTGGACCAGGCAGGGGTTCTCCTACGAGCAGTACTTC. Protein product: CAWTRQGFSYEQYF.

This rearrangement joins TRBV6-2 or TRBV6-3 to TRBJ2-7; D not resolved. CDR1 is MNHEY, CDR2 SVGEGT, per germline. The V gene lost 4 bases and the J gene lost 0 bases, with 13 bases spanning the gap. The CDR3 loop spans 15 amino acids. CDR3 sequence reads: CASSFYLTDSYEQYF. DNA of the CDR3: TGTGCCAGCAGTTTCTACCTGACTGACTCCTACGAGCAGTACTTC.

The V and J genes are TRBV10-3 and TRBJ1-1, with D maybe TRBD1 (6 bases). Germline CDR1 reads ENHRY; CDR2 reads SYGVKD. The V end was cut by 10 bases, the J end by 0 bases, with 15 bases between. This CDR3 has 14 residues. CDR3 amino acids: CATKGTSMNTEAFF. CDR3 sequence (DNA): TGTGCCACCAAGGGGACAAGCATGAACACTGAAGCTTTCTTT.

The chain recombines TRBV7-2 with TRBJ1-2; D uncertain. Trimming removed 1 base at V and 7 bases at J, with 10 bases between. The CDR3 sequence is 13 residues long. Germline values: CDR1 SGHTA, CDR2 FQGNSA. Here the CDR3 DNA reads TGTGCCAGCAGCTTAGAAAGGCGGTTTGGCTACACCTTC. It yields the protein CASSLERRFGYTF.

This clone was detected only once. This chain links TRBV7-2 with TRBJ2-3; TRBD2 might be the D (6 bases). The germline V and J ends were trimmed by 5 bases and 4 bases, with 22 bases remaining between them. CDR1 is SGHTA, CDR2 FQGNSA, per germline. The CDR3 runs to 17 residues. CDR3 protein: CASSLVWGLEAPDTQYF. CDR3 nucleotide sequence: TGTGCCAGCAGCCTCGTCTGGGGACTGGAAGCCCCAGATACGCAGTATTTT.

For this clone: Other DNA sequences in the same sample also yield this CDR3. The chain uses TRBV7-9 and TRBJ2-7; tentatively, D is TRBD2 (5 bases). This CDR3 region has 14 residues. Trimming shortened V by 5 bases and J by 3 bases, and 14 bases separated the two germline ends. Germline CDR1 is SEHNR and CDR2 is FQNEAQ (reference sequence). CDR3 DNA sequence: TGTGCCAGCAGCCCCCGCGATGGAGGCTACGAGCAGTACTTC. Protein product: CASSPRDGGYEQYF.

The chain recombines TRBV10-3 with TRBJ1-2, with a weak D call TRBD1 (6 bases). Deletions cut 7 bases from V and 8 bases from J, with 20 bases between. CDR1 is ENHRY and CDR2 is SYGVKD in the germline V gene. This CDR3 comprises 14 residues. As DNA, the CDR3 is TGTGCCATCACCGATAAGGGGGGGTCTAGCGGCTACACCTTC. Encoded protein: CAITDKGGSSGYTF.

This clone was detected only a few times. The chain combines TRBV19 with TRBJ1-6; 7 bases are a match to TRBD1. Germline CDR1 LNHDA, CDR2 SQIVND (reference sequence). With V trimmed by 4 bases and J by 9 bases, 9 bases remained unmatched. The CDR3 is made up of 15 amino acids. CDR3 protein: CASSTPTGKASPLHF. The CDR3 DNA sequence: TGTGCCAGTAGTACCCCGACAGGGAAGGCTTCACCCCTCCACTTT.

V is TRBV30 and J is TRBJ2-1; maybe TRBD1 (7 bases). Trimming took 5 bases from V and 3 from J, leaving 17 bases between them. The CDR3 has 15 amino acids. Germline CDR1 is GTSNPN and CDR2 is SVGIG (reference sequence). CDR3 in amino acids: CAWDGQGGRYNEQFF. The DNA of the CDR3 is TGTGCCTGGGATGGTCAGGGGGGTCGCTACAATGAGCAGTTCTTC.

This chain uses TRBV3-1 (or the pseudogene TRBV3-2) with TRBJ1-2, with D possibly being TRBD1 (5 bases). Per germline, CDR1 LGHDT and CDR2 YNNKEL (reference sequence). Trimming removed 8 bases at V and 4 bases at J, with 14 bases between. This CDR3 contains 13 residues. This CDR3 reads CASSTGSIYGYTF. The DNA for the CDR3 is TGTGCCAGCTCAACAGGATCTATCTATGGCTACACCTTC.

The chain couples TRBV28 to TRBJ1-2; tentative D call: TRBD1 (6 bases). V was cut by 7 bases and J by 3 bases, with 21 bases left in between. Per germline, CDR1 MDHEN and CDR2 SYDVKM. The CDR3 has 16 amino acids. The CDR3 loop reads CASKPSFGGVDYGYTF. The CDR3 nucleotides are TGTGCCAGCAAACCATCTTTTGGGGGCGTCGACTATGGCTACACCTTC.